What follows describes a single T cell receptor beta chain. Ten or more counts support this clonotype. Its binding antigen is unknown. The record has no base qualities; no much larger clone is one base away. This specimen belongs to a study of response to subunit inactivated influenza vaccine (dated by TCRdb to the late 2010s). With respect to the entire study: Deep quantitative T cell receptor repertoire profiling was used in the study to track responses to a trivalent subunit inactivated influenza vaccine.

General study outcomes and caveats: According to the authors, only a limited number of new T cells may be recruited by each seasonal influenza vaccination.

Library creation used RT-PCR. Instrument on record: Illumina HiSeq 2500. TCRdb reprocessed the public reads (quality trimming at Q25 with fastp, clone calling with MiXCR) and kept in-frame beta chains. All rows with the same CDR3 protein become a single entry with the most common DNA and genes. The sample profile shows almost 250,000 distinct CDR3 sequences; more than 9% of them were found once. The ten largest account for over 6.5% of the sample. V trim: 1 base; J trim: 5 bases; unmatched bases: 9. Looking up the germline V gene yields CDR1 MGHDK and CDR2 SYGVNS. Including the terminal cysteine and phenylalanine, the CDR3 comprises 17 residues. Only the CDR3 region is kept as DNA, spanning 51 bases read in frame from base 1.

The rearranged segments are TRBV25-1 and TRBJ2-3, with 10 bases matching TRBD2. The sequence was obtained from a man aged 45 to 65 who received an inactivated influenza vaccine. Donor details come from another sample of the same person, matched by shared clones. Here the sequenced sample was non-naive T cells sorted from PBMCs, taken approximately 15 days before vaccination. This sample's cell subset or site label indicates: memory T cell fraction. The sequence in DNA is TGTGCCAGCAGTGAATTTCCCGCTAGCGGGGGAAGAGATACGCAGTATTTT. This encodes CASSEFPASGGRDTQYF.